This is a list of T cell receptor beta chains from one sample in a study of shared clonotypes between healthy human individuals. Here immunoSEQ multiplex PCR was the method, and the copy in TCRdb shows in-frame clones only, minus some. Altogether about 2.4 million clones are present, 93% being singletons, with the ten largest covering more than 0.35%. The source material was naive CD4+ T cells from PBMCs. These receptors all stem from a man aged 18 to 30 in good health. Some clones in this sample may be carry-over from other donors' samples. Each CDR3 is given with its conserved first and last residue. The order of the fields is D gene, J gene, clone size, V gene, CDR3 DNA, CDR3 protein. D genes are given only for firm matches. Clone size is stated in some rows and not others, as once, few, many or a class when expanded.

>.|TRBJ1-4|.|TRBV28
TGTGCCAGCAGAGAGAGAGGTGAAAAACTGTTTTTT
CASRERGEKLFF
>TRBD1|TRBJ2-5|.|TRBV29-1
TGCAGCGTTGAAGGGCAGGGGGCAAAAGAGACCCAGTACTTC
CSVEGQGAKETQYF
>.|TRBJ2-3|.|TRBV2
TGTGCCAGCAGTGATAACTCCGGCACAGATACGCAGTATTTT
CASSDNSGTDTQYF
>.|TRBJ1-5|.|TRBV28
TGTGCCACCCGGACCGTCCTCAATCAGCCCCAGCATTTT
CATRTVLNQPQHF
>.|TRBJ1-2|.|TRBV2
TGTGCCAGCAGTGAAGCTGGGGTCGTAGGAGGCTACACCTTC
CASSEAGVVGGYTF
>TRBD1|TRBJ2-7|.|TRBV5-6
TGTGCCAGCAGCCGGACAGGGGGTAATGTTAACGAGCAGTACTTC
CASSRTGGNVNEQYF
>.|TRBJ1-5|.|TRBV6-4
TGTGCCAGCAGAAAACAAGGTAGCAATCAGCCCCAGCATTTT
CASRKQGSNQPQHF
>TRBD2|TRBJ2-5|.|TRBV5-1
TGCGCCAGCAGCTTGGGGCTAGCGGGAAGAGAGACCCAGTACTTC
CASSLGLAGRETQYF
>.|TRBJ2-3|.|TRBV6-6
TGTGCCAGCAGTTTCCTGACAAGGAATTCAGATACGCAGTATTTT
CASSFLTRNSDTQYF
>.|TRBJ2-4|.|TRBV5-1
TGCGCCAGCAGCCCCTCCGCGGGGCGAGGGGCCCTAGCCAAAAACATTCAGTACTTC
CASSPSAGRGALAKNIQYF
>.|TRBJ2-1|.|TRBV7-3
TGTGCCAGCAGCTTAATAGCGTTCGAGGGTTACAATGAGCAGTTCTTC
CASSLIAFEGYNEQFF
>TRBD1|TRBJ1-1|.|TRBV5-1
TGCGCCAGCAGCACCGGGACAGGAGGGAGGGGAGAAGCTTTCTTT
CASSTGTGGRGEAFF
>TRBD2|TRBJ2-7|.|TRBV6-5
TGTGCCAGCAGTAGCGGGGTTAAATACGAGCAGTACTTC
CASSSGVKYEQYF
>.|TRBJ1-5|.|TRBV4-1
TGCGCCAGCAGCCATGTCCCCGTCCCTAATCAGCCCCAGCATTTT
CASSHVPVPNQPQHF
>.|TRBJ2-3|.|TRBV29-1
TGCAGCGTTGAGCGCTCCTCAGATACGCAGTATTTT
CSVERSSDTQYF
>.|TRBJ2-7|.|TRBV21-1
TGTGCCAGCAGCGCATCTCCAGGGCTTGGGTCCTACGAGCAGTACTTC
CASSASPGLGSYEQYF
>TRBD1|TRBJ2-1|.|TRBV23-1
TGCGCCAGCAGTCAATCGAACCGGGCAGGGGGCCATGAGACTAAGCAGTTCTTC
CASSQSNRAGGHETKQFF
>.|TRBJ2-5|.|TRBV18
TGTGCCAGCTCACCCGCGAGGATGGAGACCCAGTACTTC
CASSPARMETQYF
>.|TRBJ2-3|.|TRBV28
TGTGCCAGCAGTTTAAGGGCTCGCTGGAGCACAGATACGCAGTATTTT
CASSLRARWSTDTQYF
>TRBD2|TRBJ2-7|.|TRBV7-6
TGTGCCAGCAGCTTAGTTAGCGGGGTGCACGAGCAGTACTTC
CASSLVSGVHEQYF
>.|TRBJ2-3|.|TRBV7-2
TGTGCCAGCAGCTTTTCAGCCGGGGCGCAGTATTTT
CASSFSAGAQYF
>.|TRBJ2-5|once|TRBV2
TGTGCCAGCAGTGTGAATTCGAAAGAGACCCAGTACTTC
CASSVNSKETQYF
>.|TRBJ2-7|.|TRBV10-3
TGTGCCAGCAGTGAAAAATCGGGATCTTATACCCTCTCGTACGAGCAGTACTTC
CASSEKSGSYTLSYEQYF
>TRBD1|TRBJ2-1|.|TRBV10-3
TGTGCCATCAGTGGTAGGACAGGGATTAATGGTTCCTACAATGAGCAGTTCTTC
CAISGRTGINGSYNEQFF
>TRBD1|TRBJ1-6|.|TRBV29-1
TGCAGCGTTGGGACAGGGGTTGGTTCACCCCTCCACTTT
CSVGTGVGSPLHF
>TRBD2|TRBJ2-7|.|TRBV19
TGTGCCAGTAGTCCCTATAGCGGGGCGTCCTACGAGCAGTACTTC
CASSPYSGASYEQYF
>TRBD1|TRBJ1-2|few|TRBV27
TGTGCCAGCAGTATCGGACAGGGGGCAAGAATCTATGGCTACACCTTC
CASSIGQGARIYGYTF
>TRBD1|TRBJ2-5|.|TRBV7-7
TGTGCCAGCAGCCAGGGACAGGGTGGGGAGACCCAGTACTTC
CASSQGQGGETQYF
>.|TRBJ1-1|.|TRBV7-3
TGTGCCAGCAGCTTAAACCCCGCAGGGACTGAAGCTTTCTTT
CASSLNPAGTEAFF
>TRBD1|TRBJ1-4|.|TRBV25-1
TGTGCCAGCAGAGGACAGGGAGGCGAAAAACTGTTTTTT
CASRGQGGEKLFF
>.|TRBJ2-1|.|TRBV29-1
TGCAGCGTTGGACCCCGGGCAAAGGCCTCCAATGAGCAGTTCTTC
CSVGPRAKASNEQFF
>.|TRBJ1-3|.|TRBV4-3
TGCGCCAGCAGCCAAGATTGGCTAGGTCGAAACACCATATATTTT
CASSQDWLGRNTIYF
>.|TRBJ1-5|.|TRBV7-2
TGTGCCAGCAGCTTAGGGGGTTATGCTTTTTATAGCAATCAGCCCCAGCATTTT
CASSLGGYAFYSNQPQHF
>.|TRBJ1-1|.|TRBV5-4
TGTGCCAGCAGCTTGGCTCCTCTGAACACTGAAGCTTTCTTT
CASSLAPLNTEAFF
>TRBD1|TRBJ1-3|.|TRBV28
TGTGCCAGCAGGAACCCTGGGACAGGGCGATACGGAAACACCATATATTTT
CASRNPGTGRYGNTIYF
>.|TRBJ1-5|.|TRBV19
TGTGCCAGTAGTCCCTTGACGGCCGGGGTTGGTCAGCCCCAGCATTTT
CASSPLTAGVGQPQHF
>TRBD1|TRBJ1-4|.|TRBV6-5
TGTGCCAGCAGCTCCAGGGGGGGCAATGAAAAACTGTTTTTT
CASSSRGGNEKLFF
>.|TRBJ2-5|.|TRBV9
TGTGCCAGCAGCGTAGGGTCCCGGGGCCGGGAGACCCAGTACTTC
CASSVGSRGRETQYF
>.|TRBJ1-5|.|TRBV19
TGTGCCAGTAGTACGGTCTCCCCCACTCCCAGAGCCCAGCATTTT
CASSTVSPTPRAQHF
>.|TRBJ2-7|.|TRBV7-2
TGTGCCAGCAGACGGACGGCATCCTACGAGCAGTACTTC
CASRRTASYEQYF
>.|TRBJ2-1|.|TRBV29-1
TGCAGCGTTGACGGGAACTACAATGAGCAGTTCTTC
CSVDGNYNEQFF
>.|TRBJ1-1|.|TRBV28
TGTGCCAGCAGGACCTGGGGGAACACTGAAGCTTTCTTT
CASRTWGNTEAFF
>TRBD2|TRBJ2-7|once|TRBV28
TGTGCCAGCAGTCTCAGCGGGAGGAGAAATTACGAGCAGTACTTC
CASSLSGRRNYEQYF
>.|TRBJ2-6|.|TRBV7-9
TGTGCCAGCAGCTTAGCGCTGGCCAGGGTGAGCTCTGGGGCCAACGTCCTGACTTTC
CASSLALARVSSGANVLTF
>TRBD2|TRBJ2-3|once|TRBV11-3
TGTGCCACCCTACCCGTCCGCGGGAGGAGCGCAGATACGCAGTATTTT
CATLPVRGRSADTQYF
>TRBD1|TRBJ1-5|.|TRBV6-5
TGTGCCAGCAGAACCCGGGGGACAGGGAATCAGCCCCAGCATTTT
CASRTRGTGNQPQHF
>TRBD2|TRBJ2-7|.|TRBV11-2
TGTGCCAGCAGCTGGACTAGCGGGGCCTCCTACGAGCAGTACTTC
CASSWTSGASYEQYF
>TRBD1|TRBJ1-2|.|TRBV5-1
TGCGCCAGCAGCCAAGGGGGCGCGGGGCTCGCTGGCTACACCTTC
CASSQGGAGLAGYTF
>TRBD1|TRBJ1-5|.|TRBV19
TGTGCCAGTAGTGTGACAGGGCTTCAGTATAGCAATCAGCCCCAGCATTTT
CASSVTGLQYSNQPQHF
>.|TRBJ2-5|.|TRBV2
TGTGCCAGCAGTGAGCGGGTGTACCAAGAGACCCAGTACTTC
CASSERVYQETQYF
>.|TRBJ1-2|.|TRBV6-1
TGTGCCAGCCAGGGGATCCCCGCGCTTGGCTACACCTTC
CASQGIPALGYTF
>.|TRBJ2-7|.|TRBV4-1
TGCGCCAGCAGCCTTTCCAGCGGGCAAACCTACGAGCAGTACTTC
CASSLSSGQTYEQYF
>.|TRBJ2-1|.|TRBV30
TGTGCCTGGAGGGATCCCTCGACAGCAAATGAGCAGTTCTTC
CAWRDPSTANEQFF
>TRBD2|TRBJ2-5|.|TRBV4-1
TGCGCCAGCAGCCAAGGAACTAGCGGGAGACGGGAGACCCAGTACTTC
CASSQGTSGRRETQYF
>.|TRBJ1-4|.|TRBV9
TGTGCCAGCAGCGTAGGTTCAACCCCGATACAGGTTAATGAAAAACTGTTTTTT
CASSVGSTPIQVNEKLFF
>.|TRBJ1-1|.|TRBV7-7
TGTGCCAGCAGCTTAGCGCAGAACACTGAAGCTTTCTTT
CASSLAQNTEAFF
>.|TRBJ1-2|.|TRBV6-5
TGTGCCAGCAGCCCCGGCCTTGGGATTGATGGCTACACCTTC
CASSPGLGIDGYTF
>.|TRBJ1-2|.|TRBV11-3
TGTGCCAGCCGCACCTCAAGAGAATGGGGCTACACCTTC
CASRTSREWGYTF
>TRBD2|TRBJ2-7|.|TRBV28
TGTGCCACCCGGGGTAGCGGGTACTACGAGCAGTACTTC
CATRGSGYYEQYF
>TRBD2|TRBJ2-3|once|TRBV7-2
TGTGCCAGCAGCTTACGAGCGGGAGTGGATACGCAGTATTTT
CASSLRAGVDTQYF